Presented here are 21 T cell receptor beta chains from one specimen sequenced in a study of T-cell reconstitution after alpha-beta-depleted transplantation in children. Preparation of the TCRbeta library involved a method that used unique molecular identifiers. TCRdb redid the calling of the PCR reads with MiXCR, one entry per CDR3 protein. The data contain about 590,000 distinct CDR3 sequences, 10% to 15% of them singletons. Sequences were derived from PBMCs, mostly from graft donor cells, sampled 360 days after TCRalphabeta/CD19-depleted stem cell transplant. Every receptor here comes from a male patient aged 10-17 years who had a stem cell transplant for acute myeloid leukemia, so the T cells may come from the graft donor.

This clonotype was seen more than once but under ten times. The germline gene is not matched at one end of the junction; a read error may be the cause. The chain employs TRBV6-1 and TRBJ2-1, with 11 positions matching TRBD2. The germline V gene encodes CDR1 MNHNS and CDR2 SASEGT. This CDR3 has 17 amino acids. The CDR3 coding sequence is TGTGCCAGCAGTAAAGCATTTAGCGGGAGGGCATACAATGAGCAGTTCTTC. As protein: CASSKAFSGRAYNEQFF.

The CDR3 protein is CATSRDAGQPQHF. In DNA, the CDR3 is TGTGCCACCAGCAGAGATGCCGGTCAGCCCCAGCATTTT. This chain connects TRBV15 to TRBJ1-5; no definite D call. CDR3 length: 13 amino acids. Trimming pared 0 bases from V and 6 bases from J, leaving 6 bases between. Germline-derived CDR1 and CDR2 are LNHNV and YYDKDF (reference sequence).

This clonotype was seen at least ten times. The V gene is TRBV11-2, the J gene TRBJ2-1; 13 nucleotides agree with TRBD2. This CDR3 is 14 amino acids long. The ends lost 3 bases at V and 7 bases at J; junction bases unmatched: 0. Germline V CDR1 and CDR2: SGHAT, FQNNGV. DNA of the CDR3: TGTGCCAGCAGCTTGACTAGCGGGAGGAATGAGCAGTTCTTC. Translated: CASSLTSGRNEQFF.

This chain links TRBV21-1 with TRBJ2-7; TRBD1, the D gene given by the table, was not confirmed from the DNA. TRBV21-1 is a pseudogene. The CDR3 is made up of 12 amino acids. The CDR3 sequence: CASSPRWYEQYF. Here the CDR3 DNA reads TGTGCCAGCAGCCCCCGGTGGTACGAGCAGTACTTC.

The chain is built from TRBV20-1 and TRBJ1-4, with a weak D call TRBD1 (6 bases). With 7 bases removed from V and 3 bases from J, the gap between germline ends came to 12 bases. The CDR3 has 13 amino acids. Per germline, CDR1 DFQATT and CDR2 SNEGSKA (reference sequence). The CDR3 reads CSVQGRPNEKLFF. In nucleotides, the CDR3 is TGCAGTGTCCAGGGGAGACCTAATGAAAAACTGTTTTTT.

This clonotype was seen a handful of times. The V call is TRBV28, the J call TRBJ2-7; weak D call: TRBD2 (6 bases). V was pared by 3 bases and J by 0 bases, with 9 bases between. Germline CDR1 is MDHEN and CDR2 is SYDVKM. The length of the CDR3 is 14 residues. The CDR3 DNA is TGTGCCAGCAGTTTTGCGGGGAACTCCTACGAGCAGTACTTC. Amino acid sequence: CASSFAGNSYEQYF.

This clonotype has ten or more counts. The rearrangement joins TRBV20-1 to TRBJ2-5; 7 nucleotides match TRBD1. The germline CDR1 and CDR2 sequences are DFQATT and SNEGSKA (reference sequence). The CDR3 contains 15 residues. The V segment lost 0 bases and the J segment 9 bases; nucleotides outside the gene matches: 13. CDR3 coding DNA: TGCAGTGCTAGAGAGGGACAGCAACAAAGAGACCCCCAGTACTTC. Its translation: CSAREGQQQRDPQYF.

This clonotype showed up just a few times. The chain employs TRBV12-3 or TRBV12-4 and TRBJ2-1, with D uncertain. The CDR3 length is 12 residues. Deletions cut 7 bases from V and 10 bases from J, with 14 bases between. In DNA form, the CDR3 reads TGTGCCAGCACCACGGTCGGGCGGGAGCAGTTCTTC. Translated: CASTTVGREQFF.

This clonotype has a count of ten or more. This rearrangement joins TRBV20-1 to TRBJ2-7; 7 bases match TRBD2. CDR3 length equals 12 residues. Germline V gives CDR1 DFQATT, CDR2 SNEGSKA (reference sequence). The V and J ends lost 4 bases and 5 bases, in that order; junction bases with no gene match: 5. CDR3 DNA sequence: TGCAGTGCTAATCAAGCGGGAAACGAGCAGTACTTC. It encodes CSANQAGNEQYF.

The rearrangement joins TRBV28 to TRBJ2-1; the D gene could be TRBD1 or TRBD2 (6 bases each). This CDR3 has 13 amino acids. Trimming stripped 9 bases from V and 4 bases from J, with 13 bases between. The germline gives CDR1 MDHEN, CDR2 SYDVKM. The CDR3 DNA follows: TGTGCCAGTAAGGAGGGGGGTTACAATGAGCAGTTCTTC. Translated, it gives CASKEGGYNEQFF.

This clonotype was observed a few times. CDR3 loop: CSAQTPGTHYEQYF. Written as DNA, the CDR3 is TGCAGTGCCCAAACACCCGGGACCCACTACGAGCAGTACTTC. This chain connects TRBV20-1 to TRBJ2-7; the D gene could be TRBD1 or TRBD2 (5 bases each). V lost 6 bases, J lost 3 bases, and 18 bases lay in between. The CDR3 is made up of 14 amino acids. Germline CDR1 reads DFQATT; CDR2 reads SNEGSKA (reference sequence).

This clonotype was observed a few times. This chain uses TRBV4-1 with TRBJ2-3; no clear D gene. There are 15 residues in the CDR3. Trimming removed 0 bases at V and 9 bases at J, with 16 bases between. Germline CDR1 is MGHRA and CDR2 is YSYEKL. The CDR3 sequence is CASSQDRDIVITQYF. The DNA for the CDR3 is TGCGCCAGCAGCCAAGATAGGGATATAGTCATCACGCAGTATTTT.

The chain uses TRBV4-3 and TRBJ2-7, with TRBD2 matching over 9 bases. The CDR3 contains 15 residues. Germline loops: CDR1 LGHNA, CDR2 YSLEER. The ends lost 0 bases at V and 5 bases at J; junction bases unmatched: 5. Here the CDR3 DNA reads TGCGCCAGCAGCCAAGAGGTCGGACTAGCGAACGAGCAGTACTTC. This gives the protein CASSQEVGLANEQYF.

This clonotype was counted at least ten times. The V and J genes are TRBV28 and TRBJ2-7; D gene ambiguous. Germline lookup yields CDR1 MDHEN and CDR2 SYDVKM. The CDR3 is 10 residues long. Trimming removed 6 bases from V and 4 bases from J, with 4 bases in between. This CDR3 reads CASRRYEQYF. The CDR3, as DNA: TGTGCCAGCAGAAGGTACGAGCAGTACTTC.

This clonotype was picked up many times. The chain links TRBV7-3 to TRBJ1-1; the D gene is possibly TRBD1 (5 bases). Germline values: CDR1 SGHTA, CDR2 FQGTGA. This CDR3 contains 15 residues. V dropped 0 bases and J dropped 1 base, with 9 bases sitting between them. The CDR3 DNA reads as TGTGCCAGCAGCTTAACAGGGGCCGGGAACACTGAAGCTTTCTTT. Translation gives CASSLTGAGNTEAFF.

About this clonotype itself: A read error may explain this, as a much larger clone is one base away. The chain has TRBV6-2 or TRBV6-3 and TRBJ2-5; D gene uncertain. Germline V gene sequence: CDR1 MNHEY, CDR2 SVGEGT. CDR3 length: 14 amino acids. Trimming cost V 2 bases and J 1 base, with 8 bases left between them. CDR3 coding DNA: TGTGCCAGCAGTTACCTCTCCCTCCAAGAGACCCAGTACTTC. This translates into CASSYLSLQETQYF.

J is TRBJ2-7 and V is TRBV7-2; TRBD2 matches at 7 bases. CDR1 is SGHTA and CDR2 is FQGNSA in the germline V gene. This CDR3 is 15 amino acids long. V lost 2 bases and J lost 1; bases outside the gene matches: 5. The CDR3 is CASSLLTSESYEQYF. In DNA form, the CDR3 reads TGTGCCAGCAGCTTACTCACTAGCGAATCCTACGAGCAGTACTTC.

This clonotype was seen only a few times. The chain combines TRBV20-1 with TRBJ2-5; TRBD2 matches at 12 bases. The germline gives CDR1 DFQATT, CDR2 SNEGSKA (reference sequence). The CDR3 totals 16 residues. The V gene end was trimmed by 3 bases and the J gene end by 4 bases; junction bases not matched to a gene: 9. The CDR3 sequence is CSASLSRLAGAETQYF. CDR3 DNA: TGCAGTGCTAGCTTGTCCCGACTAGCGGGAGCAGAGACCCAGTACTTC.

The chain employs TRBV3-1 and TRBJ2-7; no clear D. There are 12 residues in the CDR3. The germline gives CDR1 LGHDT, CDR2 YNNKEL (reference sequence). Trimming removed 6 bases at V and 6 bases at J, with 12 bases between. The CDR3 here is CASRLRGGEQYF. CDR3 bases: TGTGCCAGCAGGTTAAGAGGTGGCGAGCAGTACTTC.

This clonotype was found a few times. The chain uses TRBV4-3 and TRBJ2-1; D may be TRBD2 (5 bases). The germline V gene encodes CDR1 LGHNA and CDR2 YSLEER. There are 18 residues in the CDR3. V lost 1 base and J lost 3, with 19 bases in between. This CDR3 is CASSQGLGGSPIYNEQFF. The CDR3 bases are TGCGCCAGCAGCCAAGGGCTCGGCGGGTCCCCAATCTACAATGAGCAGTTCTTC.

The rearrangement uses TRBV5-1 and TRBJ2-5, with D possibly matching TRBD1 (8 bases). Trimming cost V 1 base and J 4 bases, with 11 bases left between them. This CDR3 has 14 residues. CDR1 is SGHRS, CDR2 YFSETQ, per germline. The CDR3 DNA reads TGCGCCAGCAGCTTGACAGGGGGGGCAGAGACCCAGTACTTC. Protein product: CASSLTGGAETQYF.